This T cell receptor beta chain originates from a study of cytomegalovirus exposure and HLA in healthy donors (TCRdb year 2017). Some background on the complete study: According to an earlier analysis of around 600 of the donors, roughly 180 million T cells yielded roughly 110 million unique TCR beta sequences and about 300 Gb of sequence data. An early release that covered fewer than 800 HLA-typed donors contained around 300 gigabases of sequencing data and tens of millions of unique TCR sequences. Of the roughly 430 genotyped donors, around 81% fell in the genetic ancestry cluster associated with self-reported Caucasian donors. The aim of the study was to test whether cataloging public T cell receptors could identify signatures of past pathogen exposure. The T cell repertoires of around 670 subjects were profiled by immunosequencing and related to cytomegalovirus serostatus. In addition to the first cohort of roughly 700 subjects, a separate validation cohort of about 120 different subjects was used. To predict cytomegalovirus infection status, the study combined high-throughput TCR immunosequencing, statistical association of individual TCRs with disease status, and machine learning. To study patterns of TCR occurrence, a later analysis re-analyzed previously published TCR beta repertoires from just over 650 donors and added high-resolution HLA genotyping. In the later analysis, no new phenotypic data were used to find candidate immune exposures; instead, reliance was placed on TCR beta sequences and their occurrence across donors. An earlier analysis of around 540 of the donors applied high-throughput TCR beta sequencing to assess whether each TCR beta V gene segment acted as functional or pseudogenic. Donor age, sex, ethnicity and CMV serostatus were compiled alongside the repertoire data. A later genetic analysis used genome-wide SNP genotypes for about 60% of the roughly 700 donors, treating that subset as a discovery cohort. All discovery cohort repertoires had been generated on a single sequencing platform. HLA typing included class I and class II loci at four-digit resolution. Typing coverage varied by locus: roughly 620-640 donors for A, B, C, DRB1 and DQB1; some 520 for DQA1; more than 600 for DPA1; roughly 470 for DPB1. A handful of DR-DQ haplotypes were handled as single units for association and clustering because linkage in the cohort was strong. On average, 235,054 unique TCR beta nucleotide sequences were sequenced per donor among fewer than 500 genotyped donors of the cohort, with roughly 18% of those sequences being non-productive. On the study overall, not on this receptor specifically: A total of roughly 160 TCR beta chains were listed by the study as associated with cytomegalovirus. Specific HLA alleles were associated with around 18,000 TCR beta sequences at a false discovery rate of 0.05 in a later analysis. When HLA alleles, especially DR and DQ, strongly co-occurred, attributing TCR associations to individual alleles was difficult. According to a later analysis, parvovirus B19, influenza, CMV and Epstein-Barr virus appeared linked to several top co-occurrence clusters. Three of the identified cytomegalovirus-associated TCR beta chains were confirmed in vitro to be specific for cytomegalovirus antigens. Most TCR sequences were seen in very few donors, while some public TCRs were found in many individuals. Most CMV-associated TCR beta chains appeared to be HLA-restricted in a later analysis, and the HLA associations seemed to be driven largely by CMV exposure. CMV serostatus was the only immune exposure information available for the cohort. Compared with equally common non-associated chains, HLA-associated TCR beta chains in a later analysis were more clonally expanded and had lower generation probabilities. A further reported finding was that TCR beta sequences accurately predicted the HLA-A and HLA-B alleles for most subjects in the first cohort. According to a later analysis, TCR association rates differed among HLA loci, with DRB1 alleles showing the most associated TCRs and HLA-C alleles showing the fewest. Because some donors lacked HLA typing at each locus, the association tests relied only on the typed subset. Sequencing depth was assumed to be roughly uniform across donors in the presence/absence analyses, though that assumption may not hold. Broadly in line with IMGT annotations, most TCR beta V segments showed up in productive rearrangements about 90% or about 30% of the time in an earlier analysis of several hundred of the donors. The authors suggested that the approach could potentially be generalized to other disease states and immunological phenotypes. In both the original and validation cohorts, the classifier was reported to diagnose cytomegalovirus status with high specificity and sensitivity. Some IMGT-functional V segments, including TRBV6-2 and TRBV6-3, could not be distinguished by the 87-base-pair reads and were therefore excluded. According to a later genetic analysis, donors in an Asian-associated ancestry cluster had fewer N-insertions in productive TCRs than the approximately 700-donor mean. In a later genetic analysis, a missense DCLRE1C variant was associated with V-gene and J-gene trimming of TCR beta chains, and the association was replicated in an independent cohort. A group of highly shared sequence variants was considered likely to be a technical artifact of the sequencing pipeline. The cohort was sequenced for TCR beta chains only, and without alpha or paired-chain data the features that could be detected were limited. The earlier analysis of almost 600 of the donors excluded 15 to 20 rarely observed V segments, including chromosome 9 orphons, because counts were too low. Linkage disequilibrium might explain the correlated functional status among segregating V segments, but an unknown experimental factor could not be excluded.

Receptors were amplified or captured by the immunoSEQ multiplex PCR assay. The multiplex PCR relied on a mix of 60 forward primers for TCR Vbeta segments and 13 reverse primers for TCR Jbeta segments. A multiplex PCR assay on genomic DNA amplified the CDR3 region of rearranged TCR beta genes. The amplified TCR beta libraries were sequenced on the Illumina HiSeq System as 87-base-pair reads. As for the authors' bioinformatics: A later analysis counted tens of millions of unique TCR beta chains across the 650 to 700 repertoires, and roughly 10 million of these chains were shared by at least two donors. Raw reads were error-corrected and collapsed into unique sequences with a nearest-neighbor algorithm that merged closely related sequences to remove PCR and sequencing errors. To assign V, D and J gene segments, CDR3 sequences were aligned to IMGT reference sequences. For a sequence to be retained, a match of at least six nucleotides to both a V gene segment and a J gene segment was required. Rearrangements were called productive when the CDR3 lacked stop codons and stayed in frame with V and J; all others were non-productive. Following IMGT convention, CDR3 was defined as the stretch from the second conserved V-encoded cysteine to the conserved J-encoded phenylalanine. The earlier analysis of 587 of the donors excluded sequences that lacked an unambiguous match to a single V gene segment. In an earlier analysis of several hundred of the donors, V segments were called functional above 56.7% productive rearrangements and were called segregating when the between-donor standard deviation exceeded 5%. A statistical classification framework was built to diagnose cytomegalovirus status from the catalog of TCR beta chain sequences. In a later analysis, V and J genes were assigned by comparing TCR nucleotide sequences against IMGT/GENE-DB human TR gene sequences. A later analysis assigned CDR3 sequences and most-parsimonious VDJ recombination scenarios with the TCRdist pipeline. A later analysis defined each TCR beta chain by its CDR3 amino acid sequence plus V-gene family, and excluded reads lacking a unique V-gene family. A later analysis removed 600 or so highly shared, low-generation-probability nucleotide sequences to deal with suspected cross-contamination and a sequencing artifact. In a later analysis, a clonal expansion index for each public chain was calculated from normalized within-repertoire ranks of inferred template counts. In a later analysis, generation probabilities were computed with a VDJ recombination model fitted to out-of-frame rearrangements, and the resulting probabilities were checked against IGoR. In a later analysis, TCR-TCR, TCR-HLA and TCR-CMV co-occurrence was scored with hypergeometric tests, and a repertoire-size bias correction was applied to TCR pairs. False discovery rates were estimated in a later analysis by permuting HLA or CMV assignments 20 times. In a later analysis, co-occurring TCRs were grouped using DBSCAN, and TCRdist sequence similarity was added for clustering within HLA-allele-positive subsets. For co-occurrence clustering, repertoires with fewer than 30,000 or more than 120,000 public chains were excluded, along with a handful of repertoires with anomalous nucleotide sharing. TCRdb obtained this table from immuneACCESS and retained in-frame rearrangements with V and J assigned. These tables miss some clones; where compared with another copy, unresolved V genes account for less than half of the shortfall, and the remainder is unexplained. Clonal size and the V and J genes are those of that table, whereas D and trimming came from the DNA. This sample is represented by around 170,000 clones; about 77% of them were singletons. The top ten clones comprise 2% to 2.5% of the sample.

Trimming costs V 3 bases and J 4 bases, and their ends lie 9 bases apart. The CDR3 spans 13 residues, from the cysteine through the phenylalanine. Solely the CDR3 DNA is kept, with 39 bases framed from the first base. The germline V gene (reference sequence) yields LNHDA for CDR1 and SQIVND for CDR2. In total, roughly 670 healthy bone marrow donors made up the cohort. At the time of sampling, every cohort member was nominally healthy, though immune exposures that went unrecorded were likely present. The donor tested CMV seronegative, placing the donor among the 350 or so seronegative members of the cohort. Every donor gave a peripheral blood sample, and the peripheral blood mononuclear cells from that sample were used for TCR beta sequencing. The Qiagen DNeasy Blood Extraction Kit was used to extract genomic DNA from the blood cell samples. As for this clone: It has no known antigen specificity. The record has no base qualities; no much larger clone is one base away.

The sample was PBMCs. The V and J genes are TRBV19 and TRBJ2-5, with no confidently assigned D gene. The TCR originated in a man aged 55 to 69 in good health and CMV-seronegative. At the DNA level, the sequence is TGTGCCAGTAGTATTAATACTGGAGAGACCCAGTACTTC. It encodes CASSINTGETQYF.